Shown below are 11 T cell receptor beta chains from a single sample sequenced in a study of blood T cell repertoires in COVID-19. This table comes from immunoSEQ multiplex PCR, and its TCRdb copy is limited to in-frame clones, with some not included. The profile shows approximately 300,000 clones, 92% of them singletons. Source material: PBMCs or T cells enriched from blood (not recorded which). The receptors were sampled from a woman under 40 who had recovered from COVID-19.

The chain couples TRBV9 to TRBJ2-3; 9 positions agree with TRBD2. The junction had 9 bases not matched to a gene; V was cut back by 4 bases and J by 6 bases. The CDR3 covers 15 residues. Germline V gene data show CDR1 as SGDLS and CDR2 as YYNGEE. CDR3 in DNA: TGTGCCAGCAGCTATTCCGGGACTAGCATGGATACGCAGTATTTT. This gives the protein CASSYSGTSMDTQYF.

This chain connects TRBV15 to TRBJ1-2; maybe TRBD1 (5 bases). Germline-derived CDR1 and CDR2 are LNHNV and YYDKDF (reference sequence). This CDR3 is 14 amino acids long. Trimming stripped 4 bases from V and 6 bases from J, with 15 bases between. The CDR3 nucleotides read TGTGCCACCAGCAAGGCAGCGGGGGGGGATGGCTACACCTTC. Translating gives CATSKAAGGDGYTF.

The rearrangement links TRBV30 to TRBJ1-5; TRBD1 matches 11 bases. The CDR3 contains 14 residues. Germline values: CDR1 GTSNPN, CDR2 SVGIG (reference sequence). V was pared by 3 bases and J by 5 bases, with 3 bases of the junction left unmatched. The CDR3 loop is CAWSGQGAHQPQHF. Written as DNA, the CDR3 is TGTGCCTGGAGCGGACAGGGGGCCCATCAGCCCCAGCATTTT.

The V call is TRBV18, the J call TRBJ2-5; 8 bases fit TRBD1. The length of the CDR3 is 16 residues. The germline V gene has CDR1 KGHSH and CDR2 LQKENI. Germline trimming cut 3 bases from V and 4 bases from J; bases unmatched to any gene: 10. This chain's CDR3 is CASSPASGQGVETQYF. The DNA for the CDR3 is TGTGCCAGCTCACCGGCGAGTGGACAGGGCGTAGAGACCCAGTACTTC.

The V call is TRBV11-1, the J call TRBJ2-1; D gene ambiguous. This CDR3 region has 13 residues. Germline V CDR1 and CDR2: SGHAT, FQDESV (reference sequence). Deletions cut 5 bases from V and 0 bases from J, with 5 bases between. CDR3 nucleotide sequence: TGTGCCAGCAGCCGGAGCTCCTACAATGAGCAGTTCTTC. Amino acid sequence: CASSRSSYNEQFF.

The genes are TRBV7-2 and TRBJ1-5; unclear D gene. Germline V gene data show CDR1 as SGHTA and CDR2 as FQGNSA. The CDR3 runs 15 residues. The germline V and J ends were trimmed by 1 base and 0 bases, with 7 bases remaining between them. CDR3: CASSLGGSSNQPQHF. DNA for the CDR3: TGTGCCAGCAGCTTAGGAGGGTCTAGCAATCAGCCCCAGCATTTT. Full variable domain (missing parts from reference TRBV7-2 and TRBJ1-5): GAGVSQSPSNKVTEKGKDVELRCDPISGHTALYWYRQSLGQGLEFLIYFQGNSAPDKSGLPSDRFSAERTGGSVSTLTIQRTQQEDSAVYLCASSLGGSSNQPQHFGDGTRLSIL.

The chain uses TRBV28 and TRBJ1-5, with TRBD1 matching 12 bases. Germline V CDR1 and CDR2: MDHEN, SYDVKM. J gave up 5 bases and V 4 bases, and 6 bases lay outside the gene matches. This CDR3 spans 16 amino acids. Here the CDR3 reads CASSSTGTGGYQPQHF. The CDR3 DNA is TGTGCCAGCAGTTCAACCGGGACAGGGGGCTATCAGCCCCAGCATTTT.

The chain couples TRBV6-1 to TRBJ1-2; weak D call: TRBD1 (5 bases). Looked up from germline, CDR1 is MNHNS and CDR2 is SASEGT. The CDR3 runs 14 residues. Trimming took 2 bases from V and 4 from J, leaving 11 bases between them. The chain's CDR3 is CASSERTGAYGYTF. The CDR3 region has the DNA TGTGCCAGCAGTGAACGCACAGGTGCCTATGGCTACACCTTC.

This CDR3 is CAWRTGGWTEAFF. DNA of the CDR3: TGTGCCTGGAGGACGGGGGGATGGACTGAAGCTTTCTTT. The genes are TRBV30 and TRBJ1-1; tentatively, D is TRBD1 (5 bases). CDR1 is GTSNPN, CDR2 SVGIG, per germline (reference sequence). Trimming cost V 3 bases and J 5 bases, with 13 bases left between them. The CDR3 spans 13 residues.

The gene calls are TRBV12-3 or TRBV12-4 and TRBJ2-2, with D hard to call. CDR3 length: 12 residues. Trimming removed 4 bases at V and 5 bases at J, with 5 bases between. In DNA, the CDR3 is TGTGCCAGCAGTTCCGTTACCGGGGAGCTGTTTTTT. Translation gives CASSSVTGELFF.

The CDR3 loop is CASSLTSGGTDTQYF. CDR3 bases: TGTGCCAGCAGCTTGACTAGCGGGGGCACAGATACGCAGTATTTT. V gene TRBV5-4 combines with J gene TRBJ2-3; 10 nucleotides match TRBD2. The CDR3 contains 15 residues. The junction had 0 bases not matched to a gene; V was cut back by 1 base and J by 1 base. Germline lookup yields CDR1 SGHNT and CDR2 YYREEE (reference sequence).